These 27 T cell receptor beta chains were sequenced from one sample in a study of Graves' ophthalmopathy and Graves' hyperthyroidism (dated by TCRdb to between 2017 and 2018). TCRdb records Illumina HiSeq 2000 as the sequencer. TCR beta CDR3 regions were amplified from RNA transcripts for repertoire sequencing. The first round was an RT-PCR using HTBI primers with the Qiagen OneStep RT-PCR kit, and this first round was followed by a second-round multiplex PCR, then size selection and purification. Through fastp at Q25 and MiXCR, TCRdb rebuilt clones from the public reads, retaining in-frame beta chains. One record per CDR3 amino acid sequence lists the most common genes and DNA. The sample profile shows about 640,000 distinct CDR3 sequences; about 38% of them were found once. Of the sample, roughly 3% is held by the ten largest clones. Sequencing used peripheral blood. These receptors were taken from an adult man with Graves' ophthalmopathy.

The CDR3 region is CASSLDSTVGGYTF. In DNA, the CDR3 is TGTGCCAGCAGCTTAGATTCCACGGTCGGTGGCTACACCTTC. The chain recombines TRBV7-9 with TRBJ1-2; D remains unclear. Trimming took 1 base from V and 7 from J, leaving 13 bases between them. This CDR3 has 14 residues. CDR1 SEHNR and CDR2 FQNEAQ come from the germline V gene (reference sequence).

The V call is TRBV10-3, the J call TRBJ2-7; 10 positions match TRBD1. V shed 8 bases, J shed 2 bases, and the junction held 6 bases outside the gene matches. Germline loops: CDR1 ENHRY, CDR2 SYGVKD. This CDR3 has 14 amino acids. The CDR3 is CAIGIGTGAYEQYF. The CDR3 DNA sequence: TGTGCCATCGGAATCGGGACAGGGGCCTACGAGCAGTACTTC.

The V call is TRBV2, the J call TRBJ1-1; D not certain. With 1 base removed from V and 2 bases from J, the gap between germline ends came to 8 bases. Germline CDR1 and CDR2: SNHLY and FYNNEI. The CDR3 runs 14 residues. Here the CDR3 DNA reads TGTGCCAGCAGTGAAGTTTTCCGAAACACTGAAGCTTTCTTT. Translated, it gives CASSEVFRNTEAFF.

The chain combines TRBV15 with TRBJ1-6; D unclear. In germline, CDR1 is LNHNV, CDR2 YYDKDF (reference sequence). The CDR3 is made up of 16 amino acids. V was shortened by 0 bases and J by 6 bases, with 12 bases between the two germline ends. CDR3 region: CATSRDRAGANSPLHF. DNA of the CDR3: TGTGCCACCAGCAGAGATCGGGCAGGAGCTAATTCACCCCTCCACTTT. Filled out from reference TRBV15 and TRBJ1-6, the complete variable domain reads DAMVIQNPRYQVTQFGKPVTLSCSQTLNHNVMYWYQQKSSQAPKLLFHYYDKDFNNEADTPDNFQSRRPNTSFCFLDIRSPGLGDTAMYLCATSRDRAGANSPLHFGNGTRLTVT.

This clonotype was counted a few times. The chain is built from TRBV20-1 and TRBJ2-2, with D possibly TRBD2 on 5 matching bases. Between the trimmed V and J ends, which lost 5 bases and 4 bases, there was a span of 14 bases. Looked up from germline, CDR1 is DFQATT and CDR2 is SNEGSKA (reference sequence). This CDR3 region has 14 residues. The CDR3 DNA sequence: TGCAGTGCTGAAATGGGCCGGGGCACCGGGGAGCTGTTTTTT. It codes for CSAEMGRGTGELFF.

This clonotype was recorded many times. The CDR3 spells CATHERRNTIYF. CDR3 nucleotides: TGTGCCACTCACGAGAGGCGGAACACCATATATTTT. V usage is TRBV2 and J usage is TRBJ1-3, with D unresolved. Trimming stripped 10 bases from V and 7 bases from J, with 14 bases between. Germline values: CDR1 SNHLY, CDR2 FYNNEI. This CDR3 region has 12 residues.

V and J are TRBV2 and TRBJ2-2; no reliable D call. The V end was cut by 7 bases, the J end by 1 base, with 7 bases between. Looked up from germline, CDR1 is SNHLY and CDR2 is FYNNEI. This CDR3 comprises 13 residues. The CDR3 nucleotides read TGTGCCAGCATTTGCGGGAACACCGGGGAGCTGTTTTTT. Protein: CASICGNTGELFF.

This clonotype was counted at least ten times. CDR3 in amino acids: CASSPGTGKAGNTIYF. CDR3 DNA: TGTGCCAGCAGCCCTGGGACAGGGAAAGCTGGAAACACCATATATTTT. The chain carries TRBV7-9 and TRBJ1-3; TRBD1 matches 9 bases. Losses at the gene ends were 5 bases for V and 2 bases for J; bases not matched to a gene: 7. This CDR3 contains 16 residues. In germline, CDR1 is SEHNR, CDR2 FQNEAQ (reference sequence).

This clonotype was seen just once. The chain recombines TRBV29-1 with TRBJ1-2; 7 nucleotides agree with TRBD1. V was clipped by 6 bases and J by 7 bases; unmatched bases: 2. CDR3 size: 10 residues. CDR1 SQVTM and CDR2 ANQGSEA come from the germline V gene. The CDR3 protein is CSVGQPGYTF. Here the CDR3 DNA reads TGCAGCGTGGGACAGCCTGGCTACACCTTC. The full variable domain, rest sourced from reference TRBV29-1 and TRBJ1-2, is SAVISQKPSRDICQRGTSLTIQCQVDSQVTMMFWYRQQPGQSLTLIATANQGSEATYESGFVIDKFPISRPNLTFSTLTVSNMSPEDSSIYLCSVGQPGYTFGSGTRLTVV.

This clonotype was detected only a few times. The chain is built from TRBV5-1 and TRBJ2-6; 11 bases agree with TRBD1. CDR3 size: 18 residues. CDR1 and CDR2 from the germline V gene are SGHRS and YFSETQ. With 0 bases clipped from V and 0 bases from J, the junction kept 2 bases outside the gene matches. The CDR3 here is CASSLEGTGGSGANVLTF. In nucleotides, the CDR3 is TGCGCCAGCAGCTTGGAAGGGACAGGGGGCTCTGGGGCCAACGTCCTGACTTTC.

This clonotype has a single count. A much larger clone is a single base away; this may be a read error. The chain uses TRBV10-3 and TRBJ2-3, with D tentatively TRBD2 (6 bases). The CDR3 runs to 13 residues. V dropped 1 base and J dropped 5 bases, with 7 bases sitting between them. The germline V gene encodes CDR1 ENHRY and CDR2 SYGVKD. This CDR3 is CAISEWRVDTQYF. The CDR3 DNA follows: TGTGCCATCAGTGAGTGGAGGGTAGATACGCAGTATTTT.

About this clonotype itself: This is likely a read error, given that the CDR3 carries no conserved phenylalanine or tryptophan at its end. The DNA is omitted, as the CDR3 cannot be located on it reliably, and the CDR3 follows TCRdb's listing. The CDR3 sequence: CASRKISG. The rearrangement links TRBV7-9 to TRBJ1-4; the DNA was not used to check the table's D call, TRBD1. Germline V gives CDR1 SEHNR, CDR2 FQNEAQ (reference sequence). The CDR3 totals 8 residues, both ends included.

There are many counts of this clonotype. V usage is TRBV7-9 and J usage is TRBJ1-2; 9 bases align to TRBD1. CDR3 length: 16 residues. CDR1 and CDR2 from the germline V gene are SEHNR and FQNEAQ (reference sequence). The junction had 7 bases not matched to a gene; V was cut back by 0 bases and J by 5 bases. In nucleotides, the CDR3 is TGTGCCAGCAGCTTAGCGCGGGGACAGGGAAGGTATGGCTACACCTTC. It encodes CASSLARGQGRYGYTF.

This clonotype showed up many times. The gene calls are TRBV7-2 and TRBJ1-1; TRBD1 aligns across 10 bases. Germline lookup yields CDR1 SGHTA and CDR2 FQGNSA. V gave up 4 bases and J gave up 8 bases; unmatched junction bases: 4. This CDR3 has 13 amino acids. This chain's CDR3 is CASSYGTGDEAFF. CDR3 bases: TGTGCCAGCAGCTACGGGACAGGGGACGAAGCTTTCTTT. The whole variable domain, remainder taken from reference TRBV7-2 and TRBJ1-1, is GAGVSQSPSNKVTEKGKDVELRCDPISGHTALYWYRQSLGQGLEFLIYFQGNSAPDKSGLPSDRFSAERTGGSVSTLTIQRTQQEDSAVYLCASSYGTGDEAFFGQGTRLTVV.

This chain connects TRBV29-1 to TRBJ1-5; 7 bases align to TRBD1. The CDR3 is 14 residues long. Germline V gives CDR1 SQVTM, CDR2 ANQGSEA. V dropped 8 bases and J dropped 0; count of bases not matched to a gene: 7. CDR3 region: CSPGDSYSNQPQHF. The CDR3 bases are TGCAGCCCAGGGGACAGCTATAGCAATCAGCCCCAGCATTTT.

In this sample, this clonotype turned up many times. The genes are TRBV9 and TRBJ1-2, with D possibly matching TRBD1 (5 bases). The germline V and J ends were trimmed by 0 bases and 3 bases, with 12 bases remaining between them. CDR3 length: 15 residues. Germline V lookup: CDR1 SGDLS, CDR2 YYNGEE. CDR3 in amino acids: CASSVEAGGDYGYTF. CDR3 DNA sequence: TGTGCCAGCAGCGTAGAGGCAGGAGGGGACTATGGCTACACCTTC.

As regards this clonotype: A read error may explain this, as a much larger clone is one base away. The rearrangement uses TRBV10-3 and TRBJ1-2; D ambiguous. The CDR3 is made up of 14 amino acids. Germline values: CDR1 ENHRY, CDR2 SYGVKD. V lost 5 bases, J lost 6 bases, and 16 bases lay in between. CDR3 bases: TGTGCCATCAGTTTCCCGCCTCGGGCGGATGGCTACACCTTC. This encodes CAISFPPRADGYTF.

Ten or more counts support this clonotype. This chain connects TRBV2 to TRBJ2-5, with 7 positions matching TRBD2. CDR3 size: 14 residues. Germline V gene data show CDR1 as SNHLY and CDR2 as FYNNEI. V lost 7 bases to trimming and J lost 2 bases; unmatched junction nucleotides: 7. For the CDR3, the DNA is TGTGCCAGCAACGCCCGGGGGGAGCAAGAGACCCAGTACTTC. Amino acid sequence: CASNARGEQETQYF.

This clonotype occurred many times. This chain uses TRBV7-3 with TRBJ2-7; perhaps TRBD1 as D (6 bases). Germline CDR1 and CDR2: SGHTA and FQGTGA. Trimming removed 4 bases at V and 4 bases at J, with 17 bases between. The CDR3 extends over 15 amino acids. The CDR3 DNA sequence: TGTGCCAGCAGCTCGCCTCAGGGGCAGGTGTACGAGCAGTACTTC. Translating gives CASSSPQGQVYEQYF.

As to this clonotype: Given a much more abundant clone one base away, this may be a read error. The V and J genes are TRBV7-1 and TRBJ1-1; no definite D call. TRBV7-1 is sorted into the ORF group, with uncertain function. This CDR3 has 14 amino acids. V shed 9 bases and J shed 3 bases, with 17 bases lying between them. The CDR3 spells CASSPRPLDTEAFF. CDR3 coding DNA: TGTGCCAGTAGTCCCCGGCCCCTGGACACTGAAGCTTTCTTT.

This chain connects TRBV5-6 to TRBJ1-1; 8 bases agree with TRBD1. Germline lookup yields CDR1 SGHDT and CDR2 YYEEEE. This CDR3 has 16 residues. After removal of 0 bases from V and 4 bases from J, the junction contained 8 bases not matched to a gene. CDR3 in DNA: TGTGCCAGCAGCTTGGCCAGGGGGCTTAGGGGCACTGAAGCTTTCTTT. It translates to CASSLARGLRGTEAFF. The full variable domain, rest sourced from reference TRBV5-6 and TRBJ1-1, is DAGVTQSPTHLIKTRGQQVTLRCSPKSGHDTVSWYQQALGQGPQFIFQYYEEEERQRGNFPDRFSGHQFPNYSSELNVNALLLGDSALYLCASSLARGLRGTEAFFGQGTRLTVV.

Written as DNA, the CDR3 is TGTGCCTGGAGTGTTGGCGGAAACACCATATATTTT. It encodes CAWSVGGNTIYF. The chain carries TRBV5-3 and TRBJ1-3; D is unclear. TRBV5-3 counts as an open reading frame of uncertain function. With 10 bases removed from V and 4 bases from J, the gap between germline ends came to 12 bases. The CDR3 consists of 12 residues.

This clonotype was seen at least ten times. The chain employs TRBV19 and TRBJ2-6; D is possibly TRBD1 (5 bases). Per germline, CDR1 LNHDA and CDR2 SQIVND (reference sequence). Trimming took off 5 bases at V and 2 bases at J, with 10 bases between the two ends. The CDR3 contains 15 residues. The chain's CDR3 is CASSSGSPGANVLTF. DNA of the CDR3: TGTGCCAGTAGTTCAGGGTCGCCTGGGGCCAACGTCCTGACTTTC.

The rearrangement joins TRBV7-2 to TRBJ2-5, with TRBD2 identical over 11 bases. Germline CDR1 and CDR2: SGHTA and FQGNSA. The V gene end was trimmed by 6 bases and the J gene end by 4 bases; junction bases not matched to a gene: 10. CDR3 length: 16 residues. CDR3 sequence: CASRPGTSGIGETQYF. The CDR3 nucleotides are TGTGCCAGCAGGCCCGGGACTAGCGGAATTGGAGAGACCCAGTACTTC. Full variable domain (rest looked up from reference TRBV7-2 and TRBJ2-5): GAGVSQSPSNKVTEKGKDVELRCDPISGHTALYWYRQSLGQGLEFLIYFQGNSAPDKSGLPSDRFSAERTGGSVSTLTIQRTQQEDSAVYLCASRPGTSGIGETQYFGPGTRLLVL.

In its sample, this clonotype was seen many times. CDR3 nucleotides: TGTGCCAGTACCACACAGGGCGTCGGGGAGCTGTTTTTT. Encoded protein: CASTTQGVGELFF. The chain is built from TRBV19 and TRBJ2-2; a weak D match, TRBD1 (6 bases). The V end lost 7 bases, the J end lost 7 bases, and 13 bases lay between the germline ends. This CDR3 has 13 amino acids. Germline V gene lookup returns CDR1 LNHDA and CDR2 SQIVND (reference sequence).

The chain couples TRBV6-5 to TRBJ1-5; perhaps TRBD1 as D (5 bases). The V end lost 5 bases, the J end lost 6 bases, and 11 bases lay between the germline ends. This CDR3 contains 13 residues. Per the germline V gene, CDR1 is MNHEY and CDR2 is SVGAGI. The CDR3 protein is CASSERGPQPQHF. In DNA form, the CDR3 reads TGTGCCAGCAGTGAGAGGGGACCTCAGCCCCAGCATTTT.

In its sample, this clonotype was seen once. The V call is TRBV25-1, the J call TRBJ1-2; 9 bases align to TRBD1. The CDR3 sequence is 14 residues long. V was pared by 4 bases and J by 4 bases, with 4 bases of the junction left unmatched. In germline, CDR1 is MGHDK, CDR2 SYGVNS. Written as DNA, the CDR3 is TGTGCCAGCAGTGCTACGGGACAGGGCTATGGCTACACCTTC. Amino acids: CASSATGQGYGYTF.